The 17 T cell receptor beta chains in this list originate from one sample, sequenced in a study of OX40 agonist ivuxolimab in advanced cancers. Using immunoSEQ multiplex PCR, the repertoire was profiled, and TCRdb retains in-frame clones only, with some absent. Of roughly 58,000 clones listed, 87% are singletons. The sample in question was CD4+ or CD8+ T cells sorted from blood, obtained in a trial of the OX40 agonist ivuxolimab. The receptors originated from an adult with an advanced solid tumor such as melanoma, head and neck, liver or kidney cancer.

The genes are TRBV30 and TRBJ2-5; 10 bases agree with TRBD1. V was clipped by 0 bases and J by 4 bases; unmatched bases: 5. CDR1 GTSNPN and CDR2 SVGIG come from the germline V gene (reference sequence). The CDR3 totals 15 residues. CDR3 sequence reads: CAWSVRTGGGETQYF. CDR3 coding DNA: TGTGCCTGGAGTGTAAGGACAGGGGGAGGAGAGACCCAGTACTTC.

The V and J genes are TRBV7-9 and TRBJ1-1; 10 nucleotides line up with TRBD1. The junction had 7 bases not matched to a gene; V was cut back by 5 bases and J by 4 bases. Germline V CDR1 and CDR2: SEHNR, FQNEAQ (reference sequence). The length of the CDR3 is 15 residues. CDR3 coding DNA: TGTGCCAGCAGCCGACAGGGGGCGCTGGGCACTGAAGCTTTCTTT. Protein product: CASSRQGALGTEAFF.

The chain employs TRBV9 and TRBJ2-2; D is unclear. CDR1 and CDR2 from the germline V gene are SGDLS and YYNGEE. There are 15 residues in the CDR3. V lost 0 bases to trimming and J lost 4 bases, with 10 bases between them. CDR3 in DNA: TGTGCCAGCAGCGTAGATGGTCAGATCACCGGGGAGCTGTTTTTT. It codes for CASSVDGQITGELFF.

V usage is TRBV30 and J usage is TRBJ1-2, with TRBD1 matching 9 bases. This CDR3 contains 14 residues. The V and J ends lost 2 bases and 8 bases, in that order; junction bases with no gene match: 9. CDR1 and CDR2 from the germline V gene are GTSNPN and SVGIG (reference sequence). CDR3 amino acids: CAWSPWDREGGYTF. The CDR3, as DNA: TGTGCCTGGAGTCCCTGGGACAGGGAAGGCGGCTACACCTTC.

The table lists this clone with a count of one. The J gene is TRBJ2-5, the V gene TRBV27; 8 bases are a match to TRBD2. Germline CDR1 reads MNHEY; CDR2 reads SMNVEV (reference sequence). The V gene end was trimmed by 6 bases and the J gene end by 1 base; junction bases not matched to a gene: 7. CDR3 length: 15 amino acids. CDR3 amino acids: CASSSPGLGQETQYF. DNA of the CDR3: TGTGCCAGCAGCTCACCGGGACTAGGCCAAGAGACCCAGTACTTC.

The rearrangement joins TRBV10-3 to TRBJ1-1; 8 bases match TRBD1. Germline values: CDR1 ENHRY, CDR2 SYGVKD. Trimming took 7 bases from V and 4 from J; bases not matched to a gene: 5. The CDR3 totals 13 residues. CDR3 sequence: CAITDRESTEAFF. The CDR3 coding sequence is TGTGCCATCACGGACAGGGAAAGCACTGAAGCTTTCTTT.

The chain combines TRBV9 with TRBJ2-2, with D perhaps matching TRBD1 (5 bases). V lost 0 bases and J 2 bases, leaving 11 bases between the germline ends. This CDR3 is built from 16 residues. Germline V gene data show CDR1 as SGDLS and CDR2 as YYNGEE. CDR3 residues: CASSVGYRGNTGELFF. CDR3 coding DNA: TGTGCCAGCAGCGTAGGGTATAGGGGTAACACCGGGGAGCTGTTTTTT.

The chain joins TRBV10-2 to TRBJ2-5; 8 bases are shared with TRBD1. This CDR3 has 14 residues. Trimming removed 2 bases from V and 5 bases from J; junction bases left unmatched: 4. Germline CDR1 is WSHSY and CDR2 is SAAADI. The CDR3 here is CASSEQTGAETQYF. As DNA, the CDR3 is TGCGCCAGCAGTGAGCAGACAGGGGCGGAGACCCAGTACTTC.

As for this clone: An end of the junction differs from the germline gene, which may be a read error. The chain employs TRBV30 and TRBJ2-7; D unresolved. This CDR3 contains 12 residues. Germline lookup yields CDR1 GTSNPN and CDR2 SVGIG (reference sequence). The CDR3 sequence is CAWSVGQRKQCF. DNA for the CDR3: TGTGCCTGGAGTGTCGGGCAGCGTAAGCAGTGCTTC. Full variable domain (rest looked up from reference TRBV30 and TRBJ2-7): SQTIHQWPATLVQPVGSPLSLECTVEGTSNPNLYWYRQAAGRGLQLLFYSVGIGQISSEVPQNLSASRPQDRQFILSSKKLLLSDSGFYLCAWSVGQRKQCFGPGTRLTVT.

This chain links TRBV2 with TRBJ1-3, with D unclear. This CDR3 is built from 14 residues. Germline assignment: CDR1 SNHLY and CDR2 FYNNEI. V lost 1 base and J lost 2, with 6 bases in between. CDR3 protein: CASSEGPAGNTIYF. Here the CDR3 DNA reads TGTGCCAGCAGTGAAGGGCCAGCTGGAAACACCATATATTTT.

The chain links TRBV5-4 to TRBJ2-1; maybe TRBD1 (6 bases). Deletions cut 2 bases from V and 7 bases from J, with 16 bases between. CDR3 length equals 15 residues. Looked up from germline, CDR1 is SGHNT and CDR2 is YYREEE (reference sequence). The CDR3 DNA is TGTGCCAGCAGCTTTCCGTTGGGGGCCGGGAATGAGCAGTTCTTC. It specifies CASSFPLGAGNEQFF.

The chain is built from TRBV4-1 and TRBJ2-4, with D maybe TRBD1 (5 bases). CDR1 and CDR2 (germline): MGHRA, YSYEKL. The length of the CDR3 is 17 residues. Trimming took 1 base from V and 0 from J, leaving 13 bases between them. CDR3: CASSQGVSGLAKNIQYF. CDR3 DNA sequence: TGCGCCAGCAGCCAAGGAGTATCAGGGCTAGCCAAAAACATTCAGTACTTC.

This chain joins TRBV5-4 and TRBJ2-1, with 13 bases matching TRBD2. The CDR3 is 16 amino acids. Looked up from germline, CDR1 is SGHNT and CDR2 is YYREEE (reference sequence). J lost 8 bases, V lost 4 bases, and 9 bases had no gene match. Written as DNA, the CDR3 is TGTGCCAGCAGCCCTGGGACTAGCGGGAACGCCTATGAGCAGTTCTTC. This gives the protein CASSPGTSGNAYEQFF.

V usage is TRBV30 and J usage is TRBJ2-7, with D possibly matching TRBD1 (5 bases). CDR3 length: 13 amino acids. Trimming cost V 5 bases and J 5 bases, with 16 bases left between them. Germline V gene sequence: CDR1 GTSNPN, CDR2 SVGIG (reference sequence). CDR3 sequence: CAWRVQGFHEQYF. In nucleotides, the CDR3 is TGTGCCTGGCGGGTTCAGGGTTTCCACGAGCAGTACTTC.

The chain recombines TRBV12-5 with TRBJ2-7; D is unresolved. The V end was cut by 6 bases, the J end by 6 bases, with 9 bases between. The CDR3 is made up of 11 amino acids. CDR1 and CDR2 (germline): LGHNT, FRNRAP. CDR3 nucleotide sequence: TGTGCTAGTGGCGCCCTGTCCGAGCAGTACTTC. This translates into CASGALSEQYF.

The genes are TRBV5-1 and TRBJ2-1; D may be TRBD2 (5 bases). The CDR3 sequence is 15 residues long. Germline V gene data show CDR1 as SGHRS and CDR2 as YFSETQ. The V and J ends lost 1 base and 5 bases respectively, with 13 bases between them. Here the CDR3 DNA reads TGCGCCAGCAGCTTGAGGCTAGCAGAAAACAATGAGCAGTTCTTC. Protein: CASSLRLAENNEQFF. Drawing the rest from reference TRBV5-1 and TRBJ2-1, the complete variable domain is KAGVTQTPRYLIKTRGQQVTLSCSPISGHRSVSWYQQTPGQGLQFLFEYFSETQRNKGNFPGRFSGRQFSNSRSEMNVSTLELGDSALYLCASSLRLAENNEQFFGPGTRLTVL.

The chain uses TRBV27 and TRBJ2-3; no clear D. The CDR3 is 13 residues long. Trimming took 6 bases from V and 7 from J, leaving 14 bases between them. CDR1 and CDR2 (germline): MNHEY, SMNVEV (reference sequence). This chain's CDR3 is CASSPELGNTQYF. CDR3 sequence (DNA): TGTGCCAGCAGCCCCGAGCTGGGGAATACGCAGTATTTT.